This T cell receptor beta chain was obtained from a study of blood T cells in healthy people across ages. Together with a sample-barcoded 5' primer, a J-beta primer mix was included in a second PCR lasting about 7 to 12 cycles. A template-switch adaptor containing 12 random nucleotides labeled each cDNA molecule. TCRdb re-called the 5' RACE reads with MiXCR, one entry per CDR3 protein. The data show some 1,500,000 distinct CDR3 sequences, 35% to 45% seen once. Deletions cut 4 bases from V and 4 bases from J, with 13 bases between. CDR1 and CDR2 (germline): LGHDT, YNNKEL (reference sequence). The CDR3 is made up of 14 amino acids.

The TCR originated in a woman aged 18-29 years in good health. The sample was blood. The chain couples TRBV3-1 to TRBJ1-1; the D is unclear. CDR3 DNA sequence: TGTGCCAGCAGCCCTTCGGAGGCTACCACTGAAGCTTTCTTT. Translated: CASSPSEATTEAFF.